The T cell receptor beta chain under discussion was sequenced for a study of blood T cell repertoires in COVID-19. Sequencing used immunoSEQ multiplex PCR; TCRdb keeps in-frame clones, though not all of them. The sample lists roughly 70,000 clones, roughly 84% occurring once. This receptor was taken from a man aged 65-85 years with active or convalescent COVID-19. What was sequenced was peripheral blood.

The CDR3 protein is CASSSVIAGNTIYF. The CDR3 DNA sequence: TGTGCCAGCAGTTCCGTAATAGCTGGAAACACCATATATTTT. The chain employs TRBV6-5 and TRBJ1-3, with D unresolved. The CDR3 covers 14 residues. CDR1 and CDR2 (germline): MNHEY, SVGAGI. Trimming shortened V by 4 bases and J by 2 bases, and 9 bases separated the two germline ends.